This T cell receptor beta chain was sequenced for a study of shared clonotypes between healthy human individuals (dated by TCRdb to about 2020). Broadly, across the study: Three men and a couple of women, aged 18 to 49 years, made up the cohort. The study deeply sequenced blood TCR repertoires of five healthy adults to estimate repertoire size and the extent of clonotype sharing between individuals. Between about 0.85 and 9.5 billion PBMCs per donor were obtained by leukapheresis. For each donor, CD4 naive and CD4 memory were each given three plates, CD8 naive was given two plates, and CD8 memory was given one plate. Different laboratories and diverse techniques were used to prepare libraries and sequence TCR repertoires, to increase sequencing depth and limit assay-specific biases. Study-wide conclusions, independent of this receptor: The genetic and exposure-history diversity represented was limited by the small number of donors. Rarefaction of sorted-subset datasets indicated incomplete sequencing despite the large sequencing depth. About 4.5% of naive CD4, around 4% of naive CD8, about 2.4% of memory CD4, and 0.4% of memory CD8 clonotypes were shared across four donors. Based on pairwise subsampling, the degree of clonotype sharing among donors was expected to be affected by sequencing depth. Sampling was limited to blood, and TCR repertoires in tissue likely differ from TCR repertoires in blood. Estimated clonotype richness was generally larger for naive than for memory subsets. Clonotypes shared by all four sorted-subset donors showed higher generation probabilities than non-shared clonotypes.

Taken from cysteine to phenylalanine, the CDR3 has 16 residues. Only CDR3 DNA remains: 48 bases, in frame from the first base. The germline V gene (reference sequence) sets CDR1 to SGHNT and CDR2 to YYREEE. Trimming removed 3 bases from V and 5 bases from J; the gene matches leave 12 bases unexplained. About this clone itself: The antigen this receptor binds is unknown. No much larger clone exists at a distance of one base, and base qualities are not known.

For the CD8 naive samples, CD45RO-negative cells were positively selected for CCR7, yielding a CD45RA+CCR7+ population from which TemRA cells were excluded. Healthy HIV-negative adults with no recently reported acute infections or vaccinations were included as donors. Every donor was a Caucasian adult living in Nashville, Tennessee, USA. After blood collection by leukapheresis, PBMCs were isolated using Ficoll-Histopaque density gradient centrifugation and then cryopreserved in the vapor phase of liquid nitrogen. Analytical flow cytometry was used to check the purity and quantity of every magnetically sorted T cell population. Genomic DNA was isolated from every sorted fraction and measured by UV absorbance on a Nanodrop 2000c. TCR CDR3 regions were amplified from genomic DNA by multiplex PCR using the deep immunoSEQ assay. Extracted genomic DNA from each cell subset was distributed evenly across all wells of several immunoSEQ 96-well plates, and each plate was treated as a replicate. For sorted subsets, about 210 ng of genomic DNA, equivalent to 25,000 to 35,000 T cell genomes, went into each replicate PCR. Purified libraries were measured with a Qubit 3.0 fluorometer, size-checked on a Bioanalyzer 2100, and measured again with the KAPA Library Quantification kit. A separate single-read 150-cycle Illumina NextSeq 550 flow cell was used to sequence each immunoSEQ 96-well plate. The original pipeline was this. Because the immunoSEQ output held only junctional sequences and lacked quality scores, the filtering could not match the filtering applied to full-length reads. To assign V/J genes and CDR3, sequences were annotated against IMGT germline references using PyIR, a Python wrapper for IgBLAST v1.9. Any read was removed if the V/J assignment was weak (E-value above 1e-6), the CDR3 was missing, or the read contained stop codons, out-of-frame junctions, or ambiguous translated residues. V3J clonotypes were defined as sequences sharing an identical inferred V gene, J gene, and CDR3 amino acid sequence. Percentage overlap between repertoires was computed as shared unique clonotypes divided by the size of the smaller repertoire. RTK rarefaction, the Chao1 estimator, and Recon v2.1 estimates of unobserved clonotypes were used to assess repertoire richness. OLGA was used to compute generation probabilities for all TCRbeta clonotypes that the gDNA method yielded from several donors. TCRdb re-hosts the immuneACCESS table, in-frame sequences only. Its copies lack some clones; in the studies checked, an unresolved V gene accounts for under half of them, and the cause for the rest is not known. Clonal size and the V and J genes are those of that table, whereas D and trimming came from the DNA. Counted in this sample were over 2,000,000 clones; 90% to 95% of them appeared once. The top ten clonotypes cover about 1.7% of the sample.

The receptor was isolated from a man in his late teens or twenties in good health. Some clones in this sample may be carry-over from other donors' samples. This sequence uses TRBV5-4 and TRBJ1-2, with TRBD1 identical over 8 junction bases. Sequencing input: naive CD8+ T cells from PBMCs. Taken with the paper, the label for cell subset or site translates to: CD45RA+CCR7+. This receptor carries the CDR3 CASSSLRGQGVYGYTF. The nucleotide sequence is TGTGCCAGCAGCTCCCTCAGGGGGCAGGGTGTTTATGGCTACACCTTC.